This T cell receptor beta chain was sequenced during a study of cytomegalovirus exposure and HLA in healthy donors. Study-level results: Follow-up analysis later connected one missense variant in DCLRE1C with trimming of TCR beta V- and J-genes.

Points on this clone: Its antigen is currently unknown.

The CDR3 covers 16 residues. The trim removed 2 bases at V and 5 bases at J, leaving 7 bases unmatched. Germline CDR1 and CDR2: MGHRA and YSYEKL. The primer mix had 60 Vbeta and 13 Jbeta primers. The assay was immunoSEQ multiplex PCR, and TCRdb's table has in-frame clones only and misses some. The table gives around 210,000 clones; the top ten clones make up roughly 0.89% of it. The receptor was derived from a woman in her twenties or thirties in good health and CMV-seropositive. Sample: PBMCs. The chain couples TRBV4-1 to TRBJ2-3; the match to TRBD2 covers 10 bases. This CDR3 reads CASSQHVAGGRDTQYF. The CDR3 region has the DNA TGCGCCAGCAGCCAACACGTAGCGGGGGGTAGAGATACGCAGTATTTT.